The 8 T cell receptor beta chains in this list originate from one sample, sequenced in a study of T cells in pancreatic ductal adenocarcinoma (dated 2017 in TCRdb). The pancreatic ductal adenocarcinoma patients who were selected had gone through surgery without receiving any neoadjuvant therapy. Receptors were amplified or captured by the immunoSEQ multiplex PCR assay. TCRdb retrieved this table from immuneACCESS and kept in-frame rearrangements only. Not all clones are present; in checked studies, unresolved V genes account for under half, and no reason is known for the remainder. This sample gives roughly 16,000 clones in total; 85% to 90% of them show up just once. 0.94% of the sample is in the top ten clones. Material: PBMCs. Receptors were obtained from a human donor with pancreatic ductal adenocarcinoma.

This clone came up a few times. This sequence joins TRBV7-2 and TRBJ1-1, with 8 bases fitting TRBD1. Germline trimming cut 3 bases from V and 11 bases from J; bases unmatched to any gene: 8. The germline CDR1 and CDR2 sequences are SGHTA and FQGNSA. The CDR3 sequence is 13 residues long. The CDR3, as DNA: TGTGCCAGCAGCTTCTACGGACAGGGTAAGGCTTTCTTT. Its protein product is CASSFYGQGKAFF. Full variable domain (outside the CDR3, taken from reference TRBV7-2 and TRBJ1-1): GAGVSQSPSNKVTEKGKDVELRCDPISGHTALYWYRQSLGQGLEFLIYFQGNSAPDKSGLPSDRFSAERTGGSVSTLTIQRTQQEDSAVYLCASSFYGQGKAFFGQGTRLTVV.

In its sample, this clone was seen a few times. The chain employs TRBV2 and TRBJ1-2; D gene ambiguous. The germline CDR1 and CDR2 sequences are SNHLY and FYNNEI. The CDR3 sequence is 14 residues long. The V gene lost 2 bases and the J gene lost 5 bases, with 12 bases spanning the gap. DNA of the CDR3: TGTGCCAGCAGTGAAAGGCCAGGCGTTTATGGCTACACCTTC. Residues: CASSERPGVYGYTF.

CDR3 protein: CASSLGVASGGTYQETQYF. The CDR3 DNA follows: TGTGCCAGCAGCTTAGGGGTGGCTAGCGGGGGAACGTACCAAGAGACCCAGTACTTC. This sequence joins TRBV7-9 and TRBJ2-5, with TRBD2 matching 10 bases. The germline CDR1 and CDR2 sequences are SEHNR and FQNEAQ (reference sequence). The CDR3 contains 19 residues. V was pared by 1 base and J by 0 bases, with 11 bases of the junction left unmatched. The full variable domain, its missing parts supplied by reference TRBV7-9 and TRBJ2-5, is DTGVSQNPRHKITKRGQNVTFRCDPISEHNRLYWYRQTLGQGPEFLTYFQNEAQLEKSRLLSDRFSAERPKGSFSTLEIQRTEQGDSAMYLCASSLGVASGGTYQETQYFGPGTRLLVL.

This rearrangement joins TRBV7-2 to TRBJ1-3; perhaps TRBD1 as D (6 bases). The CDR3 covers 15 residues. Germline CDR1 and CDR2: SGHTA and FQGNSA. The V gene lost 5 bases and the J gene lost 4 bases, with 15 bases spanning the gap. The CDR3 reads CASSPPGGTGNTIYF. As DNA, the CDR3 is TGTGCCAGCAGCCCACCGGGTGGGACAGGAAACACCATATATTTT.

The gene calls are TRBV10-3 and TRBJ1-5; D unresolved. Germline-derived CDR1 and CDR2 are ENHRY and SYGVKD. Trimming stripped 3 bases from V and 7 bases from J, with 13 bases between. The CDR3 sequence is 14 residues long. CDR3 amino acids: CAISDLEIRQPQHF. CDR3 bases: TGTGCCATCAGTGATTTGGAGATCAGACAGCCCCAGCATTTT.

This clone was found a few times. V gene TRBV5-6 combines with J gene TRBJ2-7, with D unresolved. Per the germline V gene, CDR1 is SGHDT and CDR2 is YYEEEE. The CDR3 spans 12 residues. Trimming shortened V by 4 bases and J by 6 bases, and 11 bases separated the two germline ends. The CDR3 region is CASSVQVTEQYF. Here the CDR3 DNA reads TGTGCCAGCAGCGTTCAGGTAACCGAGCAGTACTTC.

Here the CDR3 reads CASSLQTGVDYGYTF. The CDR3 DNA reads TGTGCCAGCAGCCTCCAGACAGGGGTCGACTATGGCTACACCTTC. The chain employs TRBV7-2 and TRBJ1-2; 8 nucleotides line up with TRBD1. Germline V gene lookup returns CDR1 SGHTA and CDR2 FQGNSA. After removal of 5 bases from V and 3 bases from J, the junction contained 8 bases not matched to a gene. There are 15 residues in the CDR3.

The CDR3 bases are TGTGCCAGCAGTCCCCTACAGGGGATGGGGGAAAAACTGTTTTTT. Protein: CASSPLQGMGEKLFF. The chain links TRBV27 to TRBJ1-4; TRBD1 matches 7 bases. V was clipped by 5 bases and J by 8 bases; unmatched bases: 11. This CDR3 has 15 amino acids. Germline-derived CDR1 and CDR2 are MNHEY and SMNVEV (reference sequence).